A few counts support the clone carrying this TCR beta chain. Its antigen remains unknown. Once RNA had been extracted, it was reverse transcribed into cDNA to act as the sequencing template. The table came from immunoSEQ multiplex PCR; TCRdb's copy has only in-frame clones and leaves some out. The table records about 150,000 clones, 55% of them present only once. V trimming: 3 bases; J trimming: 8 bases; junction bases outside the gene matches: 7. Germline V lookup: CDR1 MGHDK, CDR2 SYGVNS. This CDR3 has 14 amino acids. The data were obtained in a study of CD8+ T cells in alopecia areata. General study points: Scalp samples also yield sequences of resident alphabeta T cells from normal skin.

This clonotype was sampled from a human donor in good health. The specimen sequenced was CD4+ T cells sorted from blood. The V call is TRBV25-1, the J call TRBJ2-1, with 7 bases that match TRBD1. The CDR3 DNA is TGTGCCAGCAGTGAGACAGGGACGGGATATGAGCAGTTCTTC. This encodes CASSETGTGYEQFF.